This TCR beta chain was retrieved from a study of cytomegalovirus exposure and HLA in healthy donors. In the PCR, 60 Vbeta and 13 Jbeta primers were used. Clones were read by immunoSEQ multiplex PCR, and TCRdb kept only the in-frame ones, dropping some. The sample consists of roughly 66,000 clones, roughly four fifths of them appearing once. The CDR3 is made up of 20 amino acids. The germline V gene encodes CDR1 GTSNPN and CDR2 SVGIG (reference sequence). V was shortened by 2 bases and J by 5 bases, with 32 bases between the two germline ends. The chain has TRBV30 and TRBJ2-3; possibly TRBD2 for D (7 bases). The sequenced material came from PBMCs. This receptor was obtained from a man aged 45-65 years in good health and CMV-seronegative. CDR3 protein: CAWSSWGTPRDRLALDTQYF. CDR3 sequence (DNA): TGTGCCTGGAGTAGCTGGGGGACACCTAGAGACCGACTAGCACTAGATACGCAGTATTTT.